This TCR beta chain is from a study of blood T cell repertoires in COVID-19. Background on the study: COVID-19 samples, acute and convalescent, were from the United States, Italy and Spain.

Germline V lookup: CDR1 MDHEN, CDR2 SYDVKM. V was shortened by 11 bases and J by 4 bases, with 17 bases between the two germline ends. The CDR3 consists of 13 residues. The study recruited people aged 18 to 89 years across more than 20 US areas. What the recovered Cohort 3 donors had was two negative PCRs, clearance, or symptom resolution. This table comes from immunoSEQ multiplex PCR, and its TCRdb copy is limited to in-frame clones, with some not included. The profile shows some 390,000 clones, roughly 89% of them singletons. This clone has a single count. Sequencing input: PBMCs or T cells enriched from blood (not recorded which). The receptor comes from a woman aged 30 to 39 who had recovered from COVID-19. The rearrangement uses TRBV28 and TRBJ1-2, with a possible D match to TRBD1 (6 bases). The CDR3 bases are TGTGCCTCCCACGGGGGGCCCACCTATGGCTACACCTTC. It encodes CASHGGPTYGYTF.